Below are 9 T cell receptor beta chains sequenced from a single sample in a study of T-cell reconstitution after alpha-beta-depleted transplantation in children. A library of TCRbeta sequences, prepared with unique molecular identifiers, was generated. TCRdb used MiXCR to reprocess the PCR reads, holding one entry per CDR3 protein. Found here are 250,000 to 350,000 distinct CDR3 sequences, about a quarter of them singletons; the top ten hold approximately 11%. Sequenced here: PBMCs, mostly from graft donor cells, sampled 180 days after TCRalphabeta/CD19-depleted stem cell transplant. Receptors originate from a male patient between 10 and 17 years old who had a stem cell transplant for acute lymphoblastic leukemia, so the T cells may come from the graft donor.

This sequence joins TRBV29-1 and TRBJ1-1; D not resolved. The CDR3 has 11 residues. The V gene's germline CDR1 is SQVTM and CDR2 ANQGSEA. The V and J ends lost 8 bases and 1 base respectively, with 8 bases between them. The CDR3 spells CSFRGNTEAFF. CDR3 sequence (DNA): TGCAGCTTTCGGGGGAACACTGAAGCTTTCTTT.

The rearrangement links TRBV10-2 to TRBJ2-7, with 11 bases lining up with TRBD1. From germline, CDR1 is WSHSY and CDR2 SAAADI. CDR3 length equals 12 residues. J lost 3 bases, V lost 10 bases, and 2 bases had no gene match. The CDR3 loop is CAIGTGGYEQYF. As DNA, the CDR3 is TGCGCCATCGGGACAGGGGGCTACGAGCAGTACTTC.

The chain recombines TRBV15 with TRBJ1-1, with 7 bases that match TRBD1. With 0 bases clipped from V and 8 bases from J, the junction kept 0 bases outside the gene matches. The CDR3 contains 12 residues. Germline V gene lookup returns CDR1 LNHNV and CDR2 YYDKDF (reference sequence). CDR3 DNA: TGTGCCACCAGCAGAGACAGGGGGGAAGCTTTCTTT. The encoded protein is CATSRDRGEAFF.

This clonotype has only one observation. CDR3 amino acids: CASSLMGLGYTF. In DNA form, the CDR3 reads TGTGCCAGCAGTTTAATGGGGCTTGGCTACACCTTC. V usage is TRBV28 and J usage is TRBJ1-2; maybe TRBD1 (5 bases). This CDR3 region has 12 residues. Germline V gene lookup returns CDR1 MDHEN and CDR2 SYDVKM. V lost 2 bases and J lost 7, with 8 bases in between.

A few counts support this clonotype. The chain couples TRBV19 to TRBJ1-2; TRBD1 might be the D (6 bases). V lost 3 bases and J 8 bases, leaving 16 bases between the germline ends. Germline V gives CDR1 LNHDA, CDR2 SQIVND (reference sequence). CDR3 size: 14 residues. The CDR3 nucleotides are TGTGCCAGTAGTATCGGAGACAGGACTCACGGCTACACCTTC. Translation gives CASSIGDRTHGYTF.

This clonotype was picked up many times. This chain joins TRBV18 and TRBJ2-7; D uncertain. Per the germline V gene, CDR1 is KGHSH and CDR2 is LQKENI. The CDR3 length is 19 residues. The germline V and J ends were trimmed by 0 bases and 4 bases, with 25 bases remaining between them. CDR3 region: CASSPPESHVDPYGYEQYF. In DNA, the CDR3 is TGTGCCAGCTCACCACCGGAATCCCACGTTGACCCTTACGGATACGAGCAGTACTTC.

V is TRBV21-1 and J is TRBJ2-1. TRBV21-1 represents a pseudogene. The CDR3 sequence is 15 residues long. Here the CDR3 DNA reads TGTGCCAGCAGCAGTGACAGGGGCTCCTACAATGAGCAGTTCTTC. This gives the protein CASSSDRGSYNEQFF.

This CDR3 reads CASSLSGSILLDYNEQFF. CDR3 sequence (DNA): TGTGCCAGCAGCTTGAGCGGGAGTATTCTTTTAGACTACAATGAGCAGTTCTTC. The V call is TRBV7-3, the J call TRBJ2-1, with TRBD2 matching over 8 bases. Trimming cost V 3 bases and J 3 bases; bases outside gene matches: 13. Germline CDR1 reads SGHTA; CDR2 reads FQGTGA. The CDR3 spans 18 residues. Full variable domain (outside the CDR3, taken from reference TRBV7-3 and TRBJ2-1): GAGVSQTPSNKVTEKGKYVELRCDPISGHTALYWYRQSLGQGPEFLIYFQGTGAADDSGLPNDRFFAVRPEGSVSTLKIQRTERGDSAVYLCASSLSGSILLDYNEQFFGPGTRLTVL.

The rearrangement links TRBV4-1 to TRBJ1-2; a possible D gene is TRBD1 (5 bases). The CDR3 has 15 residues. Germline values: CDR1 MGHRA, CDR2 YSYEKL. V lost 0 bases and J lost 6, with 14 bases in between. The CDR3 spells CASSQDIPRGDGYTF. The CDR3 DNA follows: TGCGCCAGCAGCCAAGATATTCCCCGAGGGGATGGCTACACCTTC.